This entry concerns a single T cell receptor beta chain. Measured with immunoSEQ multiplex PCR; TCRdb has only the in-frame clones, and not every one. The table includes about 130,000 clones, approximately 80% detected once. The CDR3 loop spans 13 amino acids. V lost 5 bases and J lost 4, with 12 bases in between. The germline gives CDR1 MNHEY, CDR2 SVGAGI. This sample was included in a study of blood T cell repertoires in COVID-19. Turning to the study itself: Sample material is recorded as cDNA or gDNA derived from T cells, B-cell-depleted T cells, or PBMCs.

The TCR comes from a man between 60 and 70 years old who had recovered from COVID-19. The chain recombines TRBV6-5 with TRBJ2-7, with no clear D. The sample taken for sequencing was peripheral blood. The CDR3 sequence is CASSQSYLYEQYF. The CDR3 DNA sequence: TGTGCCAGCAGTCAATCCTACTTATACGAGCAGTACTTC.